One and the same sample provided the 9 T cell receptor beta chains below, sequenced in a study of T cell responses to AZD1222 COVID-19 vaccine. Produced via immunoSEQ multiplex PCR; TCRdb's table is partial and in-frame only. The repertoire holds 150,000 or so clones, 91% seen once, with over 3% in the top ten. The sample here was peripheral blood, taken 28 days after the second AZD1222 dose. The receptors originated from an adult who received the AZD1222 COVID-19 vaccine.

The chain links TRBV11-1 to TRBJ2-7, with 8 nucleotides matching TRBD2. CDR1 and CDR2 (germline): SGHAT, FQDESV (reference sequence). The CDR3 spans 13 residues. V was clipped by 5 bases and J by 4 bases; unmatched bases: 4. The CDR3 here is CASSTEREYEQYF. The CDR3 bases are TGTGCCAGCAGCACTGAGCGGGAGTACGAGCAGTACTTC.

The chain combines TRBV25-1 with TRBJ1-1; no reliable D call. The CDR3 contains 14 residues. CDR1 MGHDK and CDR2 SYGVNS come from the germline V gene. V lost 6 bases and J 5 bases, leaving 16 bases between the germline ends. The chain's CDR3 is CASREMRGRTEAFF. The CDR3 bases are TGTGCCAGCAGAGAGATGCGAGGGAGGACTGAAGCTTTCTTT.

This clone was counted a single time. The CDR3: CASSYSPTGEKLFF. The CDR3 region has the DNA TGTGCCAGCAGTTACTCCCCGACGGGGGAAAAACTGTTTTTT. The V gene is TRBV6-6, the J gene TRBJ1-4; no firm D call. V was pared by 0 bases and J by 8 bases, with 10 bases between. Germline V gene lookup returns CDR1 MNHNY and CDR2 SVGAGI (reference sequence). The CDR3 is made up of 14 amino acids.

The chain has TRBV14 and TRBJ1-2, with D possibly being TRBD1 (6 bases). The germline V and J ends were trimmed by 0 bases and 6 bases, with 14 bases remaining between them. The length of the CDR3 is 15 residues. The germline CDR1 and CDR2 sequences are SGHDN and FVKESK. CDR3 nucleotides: TGTGCCAGCAGCCAAGATGCCAGGGGTAAAGATGGCTACACCTTC. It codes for CASSQDARGKDGYTF.

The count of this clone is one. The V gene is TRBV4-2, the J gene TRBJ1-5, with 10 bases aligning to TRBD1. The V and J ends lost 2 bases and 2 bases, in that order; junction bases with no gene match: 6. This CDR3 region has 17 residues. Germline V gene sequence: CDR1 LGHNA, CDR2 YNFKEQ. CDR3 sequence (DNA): TGTGCCAGCAGCCAACTCCGGGACAGGGGTGGCAATCAGCCCCAGCATTTT. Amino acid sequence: CASSQLRDRGGNQPQHF.

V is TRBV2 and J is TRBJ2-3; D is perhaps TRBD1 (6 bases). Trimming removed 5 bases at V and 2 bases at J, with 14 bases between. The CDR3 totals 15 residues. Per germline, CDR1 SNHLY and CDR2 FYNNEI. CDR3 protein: CASSSRTAHTDTQYF. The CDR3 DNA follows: TGTGCCAGCAGTTCACGGACAGCTCACACAGATACGCAGTATTTT.

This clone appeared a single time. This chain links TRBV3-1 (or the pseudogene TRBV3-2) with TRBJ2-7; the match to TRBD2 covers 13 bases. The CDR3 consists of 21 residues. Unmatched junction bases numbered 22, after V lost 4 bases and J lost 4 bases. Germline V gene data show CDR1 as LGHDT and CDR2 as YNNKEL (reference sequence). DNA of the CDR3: TGTGCCAGCAGCCTGGGAGGCTGGGGGACTAGCGGGATTCTCGGCGGGTACGAGCAGTACTTC. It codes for CASSLGGWGTSGILGGYEQYF.

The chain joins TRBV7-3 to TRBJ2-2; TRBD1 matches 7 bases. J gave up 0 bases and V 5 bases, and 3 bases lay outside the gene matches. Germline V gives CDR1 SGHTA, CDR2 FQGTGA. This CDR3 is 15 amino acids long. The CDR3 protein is CASSPQGANTGELFF. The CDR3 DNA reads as TGTGCCAGCAGCCCTCAGGGGGCGAACACCGGGGAGCTGTTTTTT. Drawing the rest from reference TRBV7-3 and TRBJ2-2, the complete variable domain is GAGVSQTPSNKVTEKGKYVELRCDPISGHTALYWYRQSLGQGPEFLIYFQGTGAADDSGLPNDRFFAVRPEGSVSTLKIQRTERGDSAVYLCASSPQGANTGELFFGEGSRLTVL.

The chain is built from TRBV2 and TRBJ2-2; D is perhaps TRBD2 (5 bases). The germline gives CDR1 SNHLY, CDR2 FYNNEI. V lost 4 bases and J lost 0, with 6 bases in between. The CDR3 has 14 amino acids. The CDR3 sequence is CASSVGTNTGELFF. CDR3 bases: TGTGCCAGCAGTGTCGGGACGAACACCGGGGAGCTGTTTTTT.